The T cell receptor (beta chain) described here comes from a study of T cells in Graves' hyperthyroidism and ophthalmopathy. This clonotype has at least ten counts. TCR beta CDR3 regions were amplified from RNA. TCR CDR3 regions were first amplified by RT-PCR with HTBI primers. TCRdb fed the multiplex PCR reads into MiXCR, producing one record per CDR3 protein. This table has about 530,000 distinct CDR3 sequences, over 15% appearing once. Between the trimmed V and J ends, which lost 6 bases and 1 base, there was a span of 12 bases. Germline V CDR1 and CDR2: MDHEN, SYDVKM. The CDR3 length is 14 residues.

The chain has TRBV28 and TRBJ1-1; possible D gene TRBD1, 6 bases. Specimen: blood. This clonotype was sampled from a young woman with Graves' ophthalmopathy. The CDR3 is CASRSGTKNTEAFF. The CDR3 DNA follows: TGTGCCAGCAGGTCCGGGACAAAGAACACTGAAGCTTTCTTT. Filled out from reference TRBV28 and TRBJ1-1, the complete variable domain reads DVKVTQSSRYLVKRTGEKVFLECVQDMDHENMFWYRQDPGLGLRLIYFSYDVKMKEKGDIPEGYSVSREKKERFSLILESASTNQTSMYLCASRSGTKNTEAFFGQGTRLTVV.